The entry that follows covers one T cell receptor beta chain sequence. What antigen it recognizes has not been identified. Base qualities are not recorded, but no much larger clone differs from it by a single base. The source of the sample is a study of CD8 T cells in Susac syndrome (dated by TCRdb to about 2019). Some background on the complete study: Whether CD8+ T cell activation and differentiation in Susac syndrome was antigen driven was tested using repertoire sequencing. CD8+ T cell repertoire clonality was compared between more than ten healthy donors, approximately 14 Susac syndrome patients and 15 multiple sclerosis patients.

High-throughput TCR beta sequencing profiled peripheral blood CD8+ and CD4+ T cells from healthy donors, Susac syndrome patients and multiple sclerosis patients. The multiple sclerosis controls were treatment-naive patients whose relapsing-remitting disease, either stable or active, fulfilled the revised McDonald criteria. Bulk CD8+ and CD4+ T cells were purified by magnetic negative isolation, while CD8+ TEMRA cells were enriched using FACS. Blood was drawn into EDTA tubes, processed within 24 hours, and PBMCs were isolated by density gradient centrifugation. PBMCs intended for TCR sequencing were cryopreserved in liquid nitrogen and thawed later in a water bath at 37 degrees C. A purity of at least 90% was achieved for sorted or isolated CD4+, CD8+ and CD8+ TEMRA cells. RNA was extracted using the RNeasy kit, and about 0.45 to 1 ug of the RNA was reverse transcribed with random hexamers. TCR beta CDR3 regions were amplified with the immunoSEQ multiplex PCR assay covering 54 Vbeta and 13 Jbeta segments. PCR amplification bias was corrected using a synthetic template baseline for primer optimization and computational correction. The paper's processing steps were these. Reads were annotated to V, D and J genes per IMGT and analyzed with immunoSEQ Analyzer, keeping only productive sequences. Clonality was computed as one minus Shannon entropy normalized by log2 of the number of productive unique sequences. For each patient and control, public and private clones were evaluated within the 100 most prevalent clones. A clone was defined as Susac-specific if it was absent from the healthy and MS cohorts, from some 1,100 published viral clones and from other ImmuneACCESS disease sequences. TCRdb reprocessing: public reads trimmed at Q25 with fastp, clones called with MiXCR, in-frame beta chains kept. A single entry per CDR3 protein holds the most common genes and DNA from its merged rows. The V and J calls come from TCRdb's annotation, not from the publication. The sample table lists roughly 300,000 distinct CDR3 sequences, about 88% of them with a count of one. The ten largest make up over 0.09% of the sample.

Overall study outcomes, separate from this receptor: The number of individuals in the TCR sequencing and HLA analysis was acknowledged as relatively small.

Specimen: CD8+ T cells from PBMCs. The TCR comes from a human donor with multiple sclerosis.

The CDR3 is CASSQPEVGFLSDTQYF. The nucleotide sequence is TGTGCCAGCAGCCAACCAGAAGTGGGATTTCTATCAGATACGCAGTATTTT. The chain is assembled from TRBV14 and TRBJ2-3, with the D segment identity uncertain. As encoded in the germline V gene, CDR1 is SGHDN while CDR2 is FVKESK. V and J are truncated by 2 bases and 4 bases respectively, leaving an intervening sequence of 19 bases. CDR3 length: 17 amino acids, cysteine to phenylalanine. The only DNA kept is the CDR3, 51 bases in frame from the first base. The CDR3, completed at both ends by the reference TRBV14 and TRBJ2-3 genes, gives the full variable domain EAGVTQFPSHSVIEKGQTVTLRCDPISGHDNLYWYRRVMGKEIKFLLHFVKESKQDESGMPNNRFLAERTGGTYSTLKVQPAELEDSGVYFCASSQPEVGFLSDTQYFGPGTRLTVL.